The rows below give T cell receptor beta chains drawn from one sample of a study of control samples from healthy donors and cancer patients. Sequencing used immunoSEQ multiplex PCR; TCRdb keeps in-frame clones, though not all of them. This table holds some 130,000 clones, roughly 90% found once. The sample was blood. The receptors here all came from a man aged 18-30 years in good health. Both conserved end residues are part of each CDR3. D genes are given only for firm matches. Size is omitted from some rows. Given values are once, few, many or a class for expanded clones.

cdr3_nt: TGTGCCAGCAGCTTAAGCGGGGACAGTAGTTATGGCTACACCTTC; cdr3_aa: CASSLSGDSSYGYTF; j_call: TRBJ1-2; v_call: TRBV7-3; clone_size: NA; d_call: TRBD1
cdr3_nt: TGTGCCAGTAGCAGATCCTTCACGGCCTACGAGCAGTACTTC; cdr3_aa: CASSRSFTAYEQYF; j_call: TRBJ2-7; v_call: TRBV19; clone_size: once; d_call: NA
cdr3_nt: TGCGCCAGCAGCTTGGAGGGGACAGATACGCAGTATTTT; cdr3_aa: CASSLEGTDTQYF; j_call: TRBJ2-3; v_call: TRBV5-1; clone_size: NA; d_call: NA
cdr3_nt: TGTGCCAGCAGCGTCTCCGGGGCCGGGGGGCACACCGGGGAGCTGTTTTTT; cdr3_aa: CASSVSGAGGHTGELFF; j_call: TRBJ2-2; v_call: TRBV9; clone_size: NA; d_call: NA
cdr3_nt: TGTGCCAGCAGCCCAGGGACAGGTGAAGCTTTCTTT; cdr3_aa: CASSPGTGEAFF; j_call: TRBJ1-1; v_call: TRBV11-2; clone_size: once; d_call: TRBD1
cdr3_nt: TGTGCCAGCAGTGGGGGAGGCTACACCTTC; cdr3_aa: CASSGGGYTF; j_call: TRBJ1-2; v_call: TRBV2; clone_size: once; d_call: NA
cdr3_nt: TGTGCCAGTAACCAACGGGAGGGAATGGGTTATGGCTACACCTTC; cdr3_aa: CASNQREGMGYGYTF; j_call: TRBJ1-2; v_call: TRBV19; clone_size: NA; d_call: NA
cdr3_nt: TGTGCCAGCAGCCCCGGGGGGGGGAGGTACACTGAAGCTTTCTTT; cdr3_aa: CASSPGGGRYTEAFF; j_call: TRBJ1-1; v_call: TRBV9; clone_size: NA; d_call: NA
cdr3_nt: TGTGCCATCAGTCTATGGGACAGAGATTTGAACACTGAAGCTTTCTTT; cdr3_aa: CAISLWDRDLNTEAFF; j_call: TRBJ1-1; v_call: TRBV10-3; clone_size: NA; d_call: TRBD1
cdr3_nt: TGTGCCAGCTCACCGGGGGGTTGGAGGCAAGAGACCCAGTACTTC; cdr3_aa: CASSPGGWRQETQYF; j_call: TRBJ2-5; v_call: TRBV18; clone_size: NA; d_call: NA
cdr3_nt: TGCGCCAGCAGCCGCACGCAAGGACAGGTTTTATCACCCCTCCACTTT; cdr3_aa: CASSRTQGQVLSPLHF; j_call: TRBJ1-6; v_call: TRBV4-1; clone_size: NA; d_call: TRBD1
cdr3_nt: TGTGCCACCAGCAGGGAATCCCGGGGCCTACTGAACACTGAAGCTTTCTTT; cdr3_aa: CATSRESRGLLNTEAFF; j_call: TRBJ1-1; v_call: TRBV15; clone_size: NA; d_call: NA
cdr3_nt: TGTGCCAGCAGTTCCGCGGGGCGCGGCTACACCTTC; cdr3_aa: CASSSAGRGYTF; j_call: TRBJ1-2; v_call: TRBV6-5; clone_size: few; d_call: NA
cdr3_nt: TGTGCCAGCAGTGGGACTAGCGGCTCTGGGGCCAACGTCCTGACTTTC; cdr3_aa: CASSGTSGSGANVLTF; j_call: TRBJ2-6; v_call: TRBV6-4; clone_size: NA; d_call: TRBD2
cdr3_nt: TGTGCCAGCAGTTCCGGGACAGGGTTAACCGCGAACACTGAAGCTTTCTTT; cdr3_aa: CASSSGTGLTANTEAFF; j_call: TRBJ1-1; v_call: TRBV7-2; clone_size: NA; d_call: TRBD1
cdr3_nt: TGTGCCAGCAGTGTCAGGGGGCACACTGAAGCTTTCTTT; cdr3_aa: CASSVRGHTEAFF; j_call: TRBJ1-1; v_call: TRBV2; clone_size: NA; d_call: TRBD1
cdr3_nt: TGTGCCAGCTCACCATCCGGGGCAGTCTCCTATAATTCACCCCTCCACTTT; cdr3_aa: CASSPSGAVSYNSPLHF; j_call: TRBJ1-6; v_call: TRBV18; clone_size: NA; d_call: NA
cdr3_nt: TGTGCCAGCAGCCCGACAGGCTCGGAGACCCAGTACTTC; cdr3_aa: CASSPTGSETQYF; j_call: TRBJ2-5; v_call: TRBV6-2/TRBV6-3; clone_size: once; d_call: NA
cdr3_nt: TGTGCCAGCAGTGACGGGACTAGCGGGGGGCACTACAATGAGCAGTTCTTC; cdr3_aa: CASSDGTSGGHYNEQFF; j_call: TRBJ2-1; v_call: TRBV6-4; clone_size: NA; d_call: TRBD2
cdr3_nt: TGTGCCAGCTCACCCTGGACAGGGATGAACACTGAAGCTTTCTTT; cdr3_aa: CASSPWTGMNTEAFF; j_call: TRBJ1-1; v_call: TRBV18; clone_size: NA; d_call: TRBD1
cdr3_nt: TGTGCCAGCAGTTTACAGGCGGGGGGGCCGGAAGGTGAGCAGTTCTTC; cdr3_aa: CASSLQAGGPEGEQFF; j_call: TRBJ2-1; v_call: TRBV27; clone_size: NA; d_call: TRBD2
cdr3_nt: TGTGCCAGCAGCCGTCCGGGACATACGTATGGCTACACCTTC; cdr3_aa: CASSRPGHTYGYTF; j_call: TRBJ1-2; v_call: TRBV5-6; clone_size: NA; d_call: NA
cdr3_nt: TGTGCCAGCAGCCAGAACAGAGCAACTAATGAAAAACTGTTTTTT; cdr3_aa: CASSQNRATNEKLFF; j_call: TRBJ1-4; v_call: TRBV3-1/TRBV3-2; clone_size: NA; d_call: NA
cdr3_nt: TGTGCCAGCAGCCAAGATCTAGCGGGGGGGAGGTCCTACAATGAGCAGTTCTTC; cdr3_aa: CASSQDLAGGRSYNEQFF; j_call: TRBJ2-1; v_call: TRBV4-2; clone_size: NA; d_call: TRBD2
cdr3_nt: TGTGCCAGCAGTCCGCTCGGGGGCTCCGAGACCCAGTACTTC; cdr3_aa: CASSPLGGSETQYF; j_call: TRBJ2-5; v_call: TRBV6-5; clone_size: NA; d_call: NA
cdr3_nt: TGTGCCAGCAGCTTATGGGCTAGCGGGGCGACAGATACGCAGTATTTT; cdr3_aa: CASSLWASGATDTQYF; j_call: TRBJ2-3; v_call: TRBV7-3; clone_size: NA; d_call: TRBD2
cdr3_nt: TGTGCCAGCTCCGGGACAGGGGCTATCAATGAGCAGTTCTTC; cdr3_aa: CASSGTGAINEQFF; j_call: TRBJ2-1; v_call: TRBV18; clone_size: NA; d_call: TRBD1
cdr3_nt: TGTGCCAGCAGCTTAGCTACAGGGATGGAGACCCAGTACTTC; cdr3_aa: CASSLATGMETQYF; j_call: TRBJ2-5; v_call: TRBV7-8; clone_size: NA; d_call: NA
cdr3_nt: TGTGCCAGCAGTATGTCAACAGGGGACAGGGGGACCTATGGCTACACCTTC; cdr3_aa: CASSMSTGDRGTYGYTF; j_call: TRBJ1-2; v_call: TRBV27; clone_size: NA; d_call: TRBD1